The 32 T cell receptor beta chains below all came from one sample that was sequenced in a study of CD8 T cells in ankylosing spondylitis (TCRdb year 2017). Library preparation was by 5' RACE. Sequenced on an Illumina HiSeq 2500. TCRdb reworked the public reads: Q25 trimming with fastp, MiXCR clone assembly, productive beta chains retained. Rows with one shared CDR3 protein collapse into an entry with the most common genes and DNA. Within this sample are about 240,000 distinct CDR3 sequences, with around 7.8% of them counted one time only. The ten biggest clones cover around 6.8% of the sample. Source material: blood, either unsorted or a sorted T cell fraction (not recorded which). The receptors shown here come from a male donor with ankylosing spondylitis or in good health (not recorded which).

As regards this clonotype: A much larger clonotype is one base distant, so this may be a read error. The rearrangement joins TRBV15 to TRBJ1-4; 8 bases are a match to TRBD1. The CDR3 contains 15 residues. Germline V gene data show CDR1 as LNHNV and CDR2 as YYDKDF (reference sequence). The CDR3 reads CATSGRTGFSENLFF. CDR3 bases: TGTGCCACCAGCGGCCGGACAGGGTTCAGTGAAAATCTGTTTTTT.

This clonotype was seen repeatedly, ten times or more. V usage is TRBV5-6 and J usage is TRBJ2-3; a weak D match, TRBD1 (5 bases). Per germline, CDR1 SGHDT and CDR2 YYEEEE. Deletions cut 3 bases from V and 6 bases from J, with 14 bases between. The CDR3 runs 14 residues. CDR3 coding DNA: TGTGCCAGCAGCTCAGGGCCCGCCACGGATACGCAGTATTTT. As protein: CASSSGPATDTQYF.

This clonotype showed up just a few times. The chain carries TRBV18 and TRBJ1-2; 10 nucleotides align to TRBD1. The CDR3 runs 15 residues. In germline, CDR1 is KGHSH, CDR2 LQKENI. V shed 0 bases and J 2 bases; nucleotides not matched to a gene: 0. CDR3 amino acids: CASSPPGQGNYGYTF. CDR3 in DNA: TGTGCCAGCTCACCACCGGGACAGGGGAACTATGGCTACACCTTC. Full variable domain (rest looked up from reference TRBV18 and TRBJ1-2): NAGVMQNPRHLVRRRGQEARLRCSPMKGHSHVYWYRQLPEEGLKFMVYLQKENIIDESGMPKERFSAEFPKEGPSILRIQQVVRGDSAAYFCASSPPGQGNYGYTFGSGTRLTVV.

This clonotype was seen at least ten times. J is TRBJ2-3 and V is TRBV4-3; 10 bases fit TRBD2. Germline V gene data show CDR1 as LGHNA and CDR2 as YSLEER. CDR3 size: 17 residues. The V gene end was trimmed by 1 base and the J gene end by 2 bases; junction bases not matched to a gene: 6. This chain's CDR3 is CASSQGPSGGHTDTQYF. In DNA form, the CDR3 reads TGCGCCAGCAGCCAAGGTCCTAGCGGGGGCCACACAGATACGCAGTATTTT.

The sample holds a few counts of this clonotype. The chain combines TRBV7-2 with TRBJ2-7; D is possibly TRBD2 (6 bases). The CDR3 runs to 16 residues. Per germline, CDR1 SGHTA and CDR2 FQGNSA. V lost 1 base and J lost 0, with 13 bases in between. The CDR3 is CASSLGRGLSSYEQYF. The CDR3 DNA follows: TGTGCCAGCAGCTTAGGGAGGGGACTGAGCTCCTACGAGCAGTACTTC. The full variable domain, completed using reference TRBV7-2 and TRBJ2-7, is GAGVSQSPSNKVTEKGKDVELRCDPISGHTALYWYRQSLGQGLEFLIYFQGNSAPDKSGLPSDRFSAERTGGSVSTLTIQRTQQEDSAVYLCASSLGRGLSSYEQYFGPGTRLTVT.

This clonotype has a count of ten or more. This sequence may be a read error, since a much larger clone differs from it by one base. The chain recombines TRBV5-1 with TRBJ2-5; D remains ambiguous. Germline V gene data show CDR1 as SGHRS and CDR2 as YFSETQ. Between the trimmed V and J ends, which lost 4 bases and 0 bases, there was a span of 4 bases. CDR3 size: 12 residues. The CDR3 is CASSQDQETQYF. DNA of the CDR3: TGCGCCAGCAGCCAGGACCAAGAGACCCAGTACTTC. Full variable domain (missing parts from reference TRBV5-1 and TRBJ2-5): KAGVTQTPRYLIKTRGQQVTLSCSPISGHRSVSWYQQTPGQGLQFLFEYFSETQRNKGNFPGRFSGRQFSNSRSEMNVSTLELGDSALYLCASSQDQETQYFGPGTRLLVL.

Many counts were recorded for this clonotype. In nucleotides, the CDR3 is TGCAGTGCTAGAAATACGGGAGGGCTTAATGAGCAGTTCTTC. This codes for CSARNTGGLNEQFF. V gene TRBV20-1 combines with J gene TRBJ2-1, with TRBD2 matching 8 bases. There are 14 residues in the CDR3. The germline CDR1 and CDR2 sequences are DFQATT and SNEGSKA (reference sequence). The ends lost 2 bases at V and 7 bases at J; junction bases unmatched: 7.

This clonotype was recorded many times. The rearrangement joins TRBV24-1 to TRBJ2-1; TRBD2 matches 8 bases. The CDR3 consists of 16 residues. Per germline, CDR1 KGHDR and CDR2 SFDVKD. The J segment lost 5 bases and the V segment lost 1 base, leaving 6 bases of the junction unmatched. CDR3 sequence: CATSDFAGTRDNEQFF. The CDR3 DNA sequence: TGTGCCACCAGTGATTTCGCCGGGACTAGAGACAATGAGCAGTTCTTC.

For this clonotype: A read error may be the cause here, since a much bigger clone is one base away. The J gene is TRBJ1-1, the V gene TRBV7-2, with TRBD1 identical over 10 bases. V lost 4 bases and J lost 7; bases outside the gene matches: 12. CDR1 is SGHTA and CDR2 is FQGNSA in the germline V gene. CDR3 length equals 16 residues. In DNA, the CDR3 is TGTGCCAGCAGCTACCTCCCGGGACAGGGGAGAAGTGAAGCTTTCTTT. Its translation: CASSYLPGQGRSEAFF.

This clonotype has a count of ten or more. The gene calls are TRBV20-1 and TRBJ1-5; the D is unclear. V was shortened by 3 bases and J by 5 bases, with 11 bases between the two germline ends. From germline, CDR1 is DFQATT and CDR2 SNEGSKA (reference sequence). The CDR3 length is 13 residues. CDR3 in DNA: TGCAGTGCTAGTCTGGGCCTGGATCAGCCCCAGCATTTT. Encoded protein: CSASLGLDQPQHF.

This clonotype has a count of ten or more. This chain uses TRBV7-9 with TRBJ2-1, with TRBD2 matching 9 bases. The CDR3 contains 15 residues. Germline CDR1 and CDR2: SEHNR and FQNEAQ (reference sequence). J was trimmed by 5 bases and V by 7 bases; bases with no gene match: 9. CDR3 nucleotide sequence: TGTGCCAGCACTAAGGTAGCGGGAGTCAACAATGAGCAGTTCTTC. Residues: CASTKVAGVNNEQFF.

The gene calls are TRBV7-2 and TRBJ2-3, with 14 bases lining up with TRBD2. Losses at the gene ends were 6 bases for V and 4 bases for J; bases not matched to a gene: 6. This CDR3 spans 16 amino acids. Germline CDR1 reads SGHTA; CDR2 reads FQGNSA. The chain's CDR3 is CASSLTSGGAADTQYF. CDR3 sequence (DNA): TGTGCCAGCAGTCTGACTAGCGGGGGGGCCGCAGATACGCAGTATTTT.

The V call is TRBV4-3, the J call TRBJ2-3; TRBD2 is a possible D gene (7 bases). CDR1 is LGHNA, CDR2 YSLEER, per germline. This CDR3 is built from 14 residues. Trimming left V 8 bases short and J 2 bases short, with 14 bases between. The DNA for the CDR3 is TGCGCCAGCCGGGGGCTAGCGGACACAGATACGCAGTATTTT. This translates into CASRGLADTDTQYF.

This clonotype was observed at least ten times. The chain couples TRBV5-1 to TRBJ2-5, with unresolved D. V was shortened by 0 bases and J by 2 bases, with 8 bases between the two germline ends. Germline CDR1 and CDR2: SGHRS and YFSETQ. The CDR3 extends over 14 amino acids. The CDR3 here is CASSLVQRQETQYF. CDR3 DNA sequence: TGCGCCAGCAGCTTGGTCCAGAGACAAGAGACCCAGTACTTC.

This clonotype occurred many times. The chain has TRBV12-3 or TRBV12-4 and TRBJ1-2, with D perhaps TRBD1 (6 bases). The CDR3 contains 12 residues. V was clipped by 6 bases and J by 7 bases, with 12 bases between them. The DNA of the CDR3 is TGTGCCAGCAGGCCAACAGGGACTGGCTACACCTTC. It encodes CASRPTGTGYTF.

This clonotype was counted many times. This chain links TRBV7-2 with TRBJ2-7; 11 bases align to TRBD1. Germline V gene sequence: CDR1 SGHTA, CDR2 FQGNSA. This CDR3 spans 15 amino acids. Trimming at V came to 8 bases and at J to 1 base, leaving 7 bases not matched to a gene. The CDR3 region is CASRRDRGSSYEQYF. CDR3 bases: TGTGCCAGCCGCCGGGACAGGGGGAGTTCCTACGAGCAGTACTTC. Combining the CDR3 with reference TRBV7-2 and TRBJ2-7 gives the whole variable domain GAGVSQSPSNKVTEKGKDVELRCDPISGHTALYWYRQSLGQGLEFLIYFQGNSAPDKSGLPSDRFSAERTGGSVSTLTIQRTQQEDSAVYLCASRRDRGSSYEQYFGPGTRLTVT.

This clonotype was seen a few times. The chain couples TRBV7-2 to TRBJ1-2; D unclear. Germline V gene data show CDR1 as SGHTA and CDR2 as FQGNSA. With 3 bases removed from V and 4 bases from J, the gap between germline ends came to 12 bases. The CDR3 length is 14 residues. CDR3 residues: CASSFPGISYGYTF. In DNA form, the CDR3 reads TGTGCCAGCAGCTTCCCGGGGATCAGCTATGGCTACACCTTC.

This clonotype was picked up many times. J is TRBJ1-2 and V is TRBV9; D possibly corresponds to TRBD1 (6 bases). Germline V gives CDR1 SGDLS, CDR2 YYNGEE. V lost 1 base and J 6 bases, leaving 16 bases between the germline ends. The CDR3 has 15 amino acids. DNA of the CDR3: TGTGCCAGCAGCGTAAACGGGGGCAGGGTGAATGGCTACACCTTC. Translation gives CASSVNGGRVNGYTF. Full variable domain (rest looked up from reference TRBV9 and TRBJ1-2): DSGVTQTPKHLITATGQRVTLRCSPRSGDLSVYWYQQSLDQGLQFLIQYYNGEERAKGNILERFSAQQFPDLHSELNLSSLELGDSALYFCASSVNGGRVNGYTFGSGTRLTVV.

This clonotype has more than one count but fewer than ten. The chain uses TRBV7-6 and TRBJ2-1; possibly TRBD1 for D (6 bases). From germline, CDR1 is SGHVS and CDR2 FNYEAQ. The V gene lost 3 bases and the J gene lost 7 bases, with 10 bases spanning the gap. This CDR3 has 13 residues. CDR3 sequence reads: CASSFAGENEQFF. The CDR3 region has the DNA TGTGCCAGCAGCTTTGCAGGGGAGAATGAGCAGTTCTTC.

In its sample, this clonotype was seen many times. V usage is TRBV20-1 and J usage is TRBJ2-2; D might be TRBD2 (5 bases). The CDR3 covers 14 residues. CDR1 and CDR2 from the germline V gene are DFQATT and SNEGSKA (reference sequence). With 1 base removed from V and 2 bases from J, the gap between germline ends came to 8 bases. CDR3 nucleotides: TGCAGTGCTAGAGGGACTTACAACACCGGGGAGCTGTTTTTT. Its translation: CSARGTYNTGELFF.

This clonotype was counted many times. The chain links TRBV29-1 to TRBJ1-1; possible D gene TRBD1, 6 bases. CDR1 and CDR2 from the germline V gene are SQVTM and ANQGSEA. V was clipped by 6 bases and J by 4 bases, with 9 bases between them. This CDR3 spans 11 amino acids. In nucleotides, the CDR3 is TGCAGCGTAGGGGGGAGCACTGAAGCTTTCTTT. This codes for CSVGGSTEAFF.

The chain joins TRBV12-3 or TRBV12-4 to TRBJ2-1; D is ambiguous. The V and J ends lost 4 bases and 14 bases respectively, with 12 bases between them. The CDR3 is made up of 11 amino acids. CDR3 coding DNA: TGTGCCAGCAGTTCCTTCCCGGATAAGTTCTTC. This sequence encodes CASSSFPDKFF.

Concerning this clonotype: This sequence may be a read error, since a much larger clone differs from it by one base. V is TRBV6-4 and J is TRBJ2-7; D possibly corresponds to TRBD1 (5 bases). This CDR3 spans 17 amino acids. In germline, CDR1 is MRHNA, CDR2 SNTAGT. CDR3: CASSNSSLETEFYEQYF. DNA for the CDR3: TGTGCCAGCAGTAACTCGAGTCTTGAGACAGAATTCTACGAGCAGTACTTC.

This clonotype was found many times. V is TRBV15 and J is TRBJ1-1; weak D call: TRBD1 (6 bases). V was trimmed by 5 bases and J by 2 bases, leaving 9 bases between them. This CDR3 comprises 13 residues. The germline V gene has CDR1 LNHNV and CDR2 YYDKDF (reference sequence). The CDR3 here is CATSGTPNTEAFF. DNA of the CDR3: TGTGCCACCAGCGGGACACCAAACACTGAAGCTTTCTTT.

This clonotype was observed once. A read error may be the cause here, since a much bigger clone is one base away. The chain links TRBV13 to TRBJ2-7, with 9 bases matching TRBD1. This CDR3 region has 15 residues. V lost 4 bases, J lost 1 base, and 5 bases stayed unmatched. Germline V gene sequence: CDR1 PRHDT, CDR2 FYEKMQ (reference sequence). Here the CDR3 reads CASSSRTGESYEQYF. DNA of the CDR3: TGTGCCAGCAGCTCTCGGACAGGGGAGTCCTACGAGCAGTACTTC.

This clonotype was recorded many times. The chain carries TRBV29-1 and TRBJ2-5, with 10 bases lining up with TRBD1. After removal of 7 bases from V and 5 bases from J, the junction contained 4 bases not matched to a gene. The CDR3 is 12 amino acids. Germline CDR1 is SQVTM and CDR2 is ANQGSEA. CDR3 coding DNA: TGCAGCGCGACAGGGGGCAGGGAGACCCAGTACTTC. This sequence encodes CSATGGRETQYF.

This clonotype was recorded at least ten times. V is TRBV12-3 or TRBV12-4 and J is TRBJ1-2, with a tentative D call TRBD1 (6 bases). Trimming took off 5 bases at V and 7 bases at J, with 8 bases between the two ends. The CDR3 has 11 amino acids. The CDR3 bases are TGTGCCAGCAGTACAGGGTCTGGCTACACCTTC. Protein: CASSTGSGYTF.

This clonotype was counted ten times or more. The J gene is TRBJ1-2, the V gene TRBV29-1; possibly TRBD1 for D (6 bases). V was clipped by 5 bases and J by 4 bases, with 17 bases between them. The germline V gene has CDR1 SQVTM and CDR2 ANQGSEA. The CDR3 runs to 14 residues. The CDR3: CSVFTGSEIYGYTF. In DNA, the CDR3 is TGCAGCGTTTTTACAGGGTCTGAAATCTATGGCTACACCTTC.

This clonotype was seen many times. The chain employs TRBV28 and TRBJ2-3, with 13 bases matching TRBD2. Losses at the gene ends were 7 bases for V and 0 bases for J; bases not matched to a gene: 10. The CDR3 length is 18 residues. Germline V gene data show CDR1 as MDHEN and CDR2 as SYDVKM. The CDR3 nucleotides are TGTGCCAGCAACGAACTAGCGGGAGGGCCCTCTAGCACAGATACGCAGTATTTT. This gives the protein CASNELAGGPSSTDTQYF.

The chain couples TRBV12-3 or TRBV12-4 to TRBJ2-7; 8 bases match TRBD1. J lost 5 bases, V lost 6 bases, and 9 bases had no gene match. The CDR3 has 14 amino acids. The CDR3 DNA reads TGTGCCAGCAGCCGCGGACAGGGAATGCACGAGCAGTACTTC. Its protein product is CASSRGQGMHEQYF.

This clonotype was observed at least ten times. CDR3 sequence (DNA): TGTGCCACCAGTGATTTCGTGCGAGACACCGGGGAGCTGTTTTTT. It translates to CATSDFVRDTGELFF. The chain joins TRBV24-1 to TRBJ2-2, with no clear D. Germline V gene sequence: CDR1 KGHDR, CDR2 SFDVKD. Trimming took 1 base from V and 3 from J, leaving 8 bases between them. The CDR3 covers 15 residues.

This clonotype was counted a few times. The V and J genes are TRBV4-1 and TRBJ2-2; D tentatively fits TRBD1 or TRBD2 (5 bases each). The CDR3 has 16 residues. V shed 2 bases and J shed 3 bases, with 13 bases lying between them. The V gene's germline CDR1 is MGHRA and CDR2 YSYEKL. CDR3 nucleotides: TGCGCCAGCAGCCAACCCGAGGGGCTTTACACCGGGGAGCTGTTTTTT. Amino acid sequence: CASSQPEGLYTGELFF.